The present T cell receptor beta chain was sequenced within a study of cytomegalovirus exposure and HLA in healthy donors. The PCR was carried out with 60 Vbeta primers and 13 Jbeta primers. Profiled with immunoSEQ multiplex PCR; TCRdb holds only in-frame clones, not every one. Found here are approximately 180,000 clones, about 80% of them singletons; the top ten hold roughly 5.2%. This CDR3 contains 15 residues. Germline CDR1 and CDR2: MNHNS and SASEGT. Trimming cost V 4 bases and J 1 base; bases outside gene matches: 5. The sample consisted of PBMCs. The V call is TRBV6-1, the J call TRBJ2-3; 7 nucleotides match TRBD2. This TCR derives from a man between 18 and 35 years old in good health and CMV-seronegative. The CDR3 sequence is CASSGGTSGTDTQYF. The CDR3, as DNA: TGTGCCAGCAGTGGCGGAACTAGCGGCACAGATACGCAGTATTTT.